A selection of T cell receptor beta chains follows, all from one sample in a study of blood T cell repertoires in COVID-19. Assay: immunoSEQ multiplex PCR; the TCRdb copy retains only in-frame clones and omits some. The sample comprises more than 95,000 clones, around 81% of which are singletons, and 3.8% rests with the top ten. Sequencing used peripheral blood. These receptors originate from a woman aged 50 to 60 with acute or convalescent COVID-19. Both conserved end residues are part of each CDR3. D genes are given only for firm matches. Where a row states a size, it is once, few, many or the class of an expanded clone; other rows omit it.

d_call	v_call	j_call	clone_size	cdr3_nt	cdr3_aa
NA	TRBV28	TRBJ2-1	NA	TGTGCCAGCACGGACAGACACAATGAGCAGTTCTTC	CASTDRHNEQFF
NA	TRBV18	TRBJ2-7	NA	TGTGCCAGCTCACTAACCGGGAGTTCCTACGAGCAGTACTTC	CASSLTGSSYEQYF
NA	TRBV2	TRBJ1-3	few	TGTGCCAGCACCTTAATCAAGGGAGCGGGAAACACCATATATTTT	CASTLIKGAGNTIYF
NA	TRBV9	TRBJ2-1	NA	TGTGCCAGCAGCGTAGGTAGAGAAACCTACAATGAGCAGTTCTTC	CASSVGRETYNEQFF
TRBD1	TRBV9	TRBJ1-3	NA	TGTGCCAGCAGCATCCCGGGGACAGGCGGAAACACCATATATTTT	CASSIPGTGGNTIYF
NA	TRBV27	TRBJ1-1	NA	TGTGCCAGCAGTTGGGGCGCAGGCCCAGGGAACACTGAAGCTTTCTTT	CASSWGAGPGNTEAFF
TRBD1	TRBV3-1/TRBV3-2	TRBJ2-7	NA	TGTGCCAGCAGCCAGGGCCTCGGACAGGGGGCGGGCGAGCAGTACTTC	CASSQGLGQGAGEQYF
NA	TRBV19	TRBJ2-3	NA	TGTGCCAGTAGTTCTTCTGCAGATACGCAGTATTTT	CASSSSADTQYF
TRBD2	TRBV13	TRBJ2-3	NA	TGTGCCAGCAGCTTACGGCTAGCGGGGGGCACAGATACGCAGTATTTT	CASSLRLAGGTDTQYF
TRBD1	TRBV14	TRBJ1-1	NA	TGTGCCAGCAGCCGGGGGACAGGGGGTACTAATCCGGACACTGAAGCTTTCTTT	CASSRGTGGTNPDTEAFF
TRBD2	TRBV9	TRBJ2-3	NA	TGTGCCAGCAGCGTAACTCCGGGGGCTAGCGGGAGAGTGGGAGATACGCAGTATTTT	CASSVTPGASGRVGDTQYF
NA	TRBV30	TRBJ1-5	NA	TGTGCCTGGAGTGAAGGGGGAGACAATCAGCCCCAGCATTTT	CAWSEGGDNQPQHF
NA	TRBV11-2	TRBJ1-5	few	TGTGCCAGCAGTAGTTTCGTGAAAGGACGGACAAATCAGCCCCAGCATTTT	CASSSFVKGRTNQPQHF
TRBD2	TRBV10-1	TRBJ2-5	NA	TGCGCCAGCAGTGGAGGTGCTAGCGGCGAGACCCAGTACTTC	CASSGGASGETQYF
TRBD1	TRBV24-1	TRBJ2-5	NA	TGTGCCACCAGTGAGTCCGGGACAGGTCAAGAGTCCCAGTACTTC	CATSESGTGQESQYF
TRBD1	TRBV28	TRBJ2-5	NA	TGTGCCAGCAGCGGACAGGGGTTCATATCAGAGACCCAGTACTTC	CASSGQGFISETQYF
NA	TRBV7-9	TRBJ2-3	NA	TGTGCCAGCAGCACCGGAGTGGGCACAGATACGCAGTATTTT	CASSTGVGTDTQYF
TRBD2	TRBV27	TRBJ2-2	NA	TGTGCCAACAGTAACCATGAAGCGGGAGGGGGGGAGCTGTTTTTT	CANSNHEAGGGELFF
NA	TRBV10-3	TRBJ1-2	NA	TGTGCCAACTCTCCAACCGGGGAATTTAACTATGGCTACACCTTC	CANSPTGEFNYGYTF
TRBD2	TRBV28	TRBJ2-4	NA	TGTGCCAGCAGTCTCCGACTAGCGGGAGTGGAAAACATTCAGTACTTC	CASSLRLAGVENIQYF
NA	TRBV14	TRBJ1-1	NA	TGTGCCAGCAGCCAAGGGAGGGGAGTCGGCCGAAGTGAAGCTTTCTTT	CASSQGRGVGRSEAFF
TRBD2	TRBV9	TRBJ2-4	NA	TGTGCCAGCAGCGTCGGAAGCGGGAGTGGGGCCAAAAACATTCAGTACTTC	CASSVGSGSGAKNIQYF
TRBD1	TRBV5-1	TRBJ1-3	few	TGCGCCAGCAGTAGAACAGGGGAGAGCTCTGGAAACACCATATATTTT	CASSRTGESSGNTIYF
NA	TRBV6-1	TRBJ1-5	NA	TGTGCCAGCAGTGAACTCGACCGAACGCCAGGCCAAGGGGCTTACATTCAGCCCCAGCATTTT	CASSELDRTPGQGAYIQPQHF
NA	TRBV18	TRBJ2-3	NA	TGTGCCAGCTCACCTTTCGCGGAGGACACAGATACGCAGTATTTT	CASSPFAEDTDTQYF
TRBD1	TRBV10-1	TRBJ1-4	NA	TGCGCCAGCAGTCCCGGGACAGGGGTAACTAATGAAAAACTGTTTTTT	CASSPGTGVTNEKLFF
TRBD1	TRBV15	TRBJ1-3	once	TGTGCCACCAGCTCTGACGCGTATGACAGGGTGGCTGGAAACACCATATATTTT	CATSSDAYDRVAGNTIYF
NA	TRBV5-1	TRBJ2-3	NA	TGCGCCAGCAGCAAAGGACACCTGAACACAGATACGCAGTATTTT	CASSKGHLNTDTQYF